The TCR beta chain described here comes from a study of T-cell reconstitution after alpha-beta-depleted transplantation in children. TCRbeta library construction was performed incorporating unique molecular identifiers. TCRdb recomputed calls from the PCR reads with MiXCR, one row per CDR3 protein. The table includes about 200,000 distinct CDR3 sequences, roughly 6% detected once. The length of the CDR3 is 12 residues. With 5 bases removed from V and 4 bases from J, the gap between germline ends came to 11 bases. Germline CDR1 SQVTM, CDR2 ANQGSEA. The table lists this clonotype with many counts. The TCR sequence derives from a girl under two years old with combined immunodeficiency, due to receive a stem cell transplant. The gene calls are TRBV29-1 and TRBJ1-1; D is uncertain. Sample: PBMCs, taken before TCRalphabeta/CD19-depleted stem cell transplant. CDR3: CSVKGLSTEAFF. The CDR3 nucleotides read TGCAGCGTTAAAGGGCTGTCCACTGAAGCTTTCTTT.